This T cell receptor (beta chain) was recorded in a study of control samples from healthy donors and cancer patients. The protocol was immunoSEQ multiplex PCR, while the TCRdb copy is restricted to in-frame clones and leaves out a portion. This sample yields about 120,000 clones, of which 80% to 90% are seen a single time; almost 40% belongs to the top ten. V gave up 3 bases and J gave up 6 bases; unmatched junction bases: 13. The length of the CDR3 is 17 residues. The germline V gene has CDR1 SGHTA and CDR2 FQGNSA. The sequence came from a man aged 45-65 years in good health. The V gene is TRBV7-2, the J gene TRBJ2-7, with 11 bases aligning to TRBD1. What was sequenced was blood. CDR3 nucleotide sequence: TGTGCCAGCAGCTTCGTAGCTACCGGGACAGGGGGTCTCGAGCAGTACTTC. Translation: CASSFVATGTGGLEQYF. Combining the CDR3 with reference TRBV7-2 and TRBJ2-7 gives the whole variable domain GAGVSQSPSNKVTEKGKDVELRCDPISGHTALYWYRQSLGQGLEFLIYFQGNSAPDKSGLPSDRFSAERTGGSVSTLTIQRTQQEDSAVYLCASSFVATGTGGLEQYFGPGTRLTVT.